A selection of T cell receptor beta chains follows, all from one sample in a study of cytomegalovirus exposure and HLA in healthy donors. Repertoires were generated with immunoSEQ multiplex PCR, while TCRdb's copy carries only in-frame clones and drops some. This sample yields some 180,000 clones, of which 75% are seen a single time; about 2.7% belongs to the top ten. Input material: PBMCs. These receptors all stem from a male donor in good health and CMV-seronegative. The CDR3 runs from the conserved cysteine through the conserved F or W. Fields, in order: D gene, V gene, J gene, clone size, CDR3 DNA, CDR3 protein. D genes are given only for firm matches. Where a row states a size, it is once, few, many or the class of an expanded clone; other rows omit it.

>-|TRBV6-1|TRBJ1-5|-
TGTGCCATCAGACTTGCGGAGGGGCGAGCCCAGCATTTT
CAIRLAEGRAQHF
>TRBD1|TRBV6-5|TRBJ2-3|-
TGTGCCAGCAGTTTCCGCGACAGGGGAGGAACAGATACGCAGTATTTT
CASSFRDRGGTDTQYF
>TRBD1|TRBV6-5|TRBJ1-3|-
TGTGCCAGCAGTGGGACAGGGGTAGGAAACACCATATATTTT
CASSGTGVGNTIYF
>TRBD2|TRBV7-3|TRBJ2-7|-
TGTGCCAGCAGCTCCTTCGCGGGGGGTACGGCCGAGCAGTACTTC
CASSSFAGGTAEQYF
>TRBD1|TRBV6-5|TRBJ2-7|-
TGTGCCAGCAGTTTCGGGACAGGGGGCTACGAGCAGTACTTC
CASSFGTGGYEQYF
>TRBD1|TRBV15|TRBJ1-5|few
TGTGCCACCAGCTTTCCAGGGGGAAGGAATCAGCCCCAGCATTTT
CATSFPGGRNQPQHF
>TRBD1|TRBV6-5|TRBJ2-7|-
TGTGCCAGCAGTTACAAAGGGGGCCCCCCCTACGAGCAGTACTTC
CASSYKGGPPYEQYF
>TRBD2|TRBV9|TRBJ2-1|-
TGTGCCAGTAGCGTAGGCGGGAGTAGCCACAATGAGCAGTTCTTC
CASSVGGSSHNEQFF
>-|TRBV6-5|TRBJ2-7|few
TGTGCCAGCAGTTACATTGGCAACTCCTACGAGCAGTACTTC
CASSYIGNSYEQYF
>TRBD1|TRBV25-1|TRBJ2-2|-
TGTGCCAGCACCCAGGGGGCCCACGCGCTAAACACCGGGGAGCTGTTTTTT
CASTQGAHALNTGELFF
>-|TRBV9|TRBJ2-6|-
TGTGCCAGCAGCGTAGTCCCCGGGTCCGGGGCCAACGTCCTGACTTTC
CASSVVPGSGANVLTF
>TRBD2|TRBV19|TRBJ2-1|-
TGTGCCAGTAGTAAAGCGGGGGGGCCGTACAATGAGCAGTTCTTC
CASSKAGGPYNEQFF
>-|TRBV15|TRBJ1-5|-
TGTGCCACCAGCAGAGTGCGAGGCAATCAGCCCCAGCATTTT
CATSRVRGNQPQHF
>-|TRBV28|TRBJ1-2|-
TGTGCCAGCAGTTTGGCAGGGCTTGGCTACACCTTC
CASSLAGLGYTF
>-|TRBV28|TRBJ1-1|few
TGTGCCAGCAGTTTATACAGGTTCCCGGGAGCTTTCTTT
CASSLYRFPGAFF
>-|TRBV6-5|TRBJ2-7|-
TGTGCCAGCAGTCCCACAGGGTTCTCCTACGAGCAGTACTTC
CASSPTGFSYEQYF
>-|TRBV4-3|TRBJ1-2|-
TGCGCCAGCAGCCAAGATTCTCTTAACTATGGCTACACCTTC
CASSQDSLNYGYTF
>-|TRBV12-5|TRBJ1-5|-
TGTGCTAGTGGTTTGCCGTCGGGGGGCTGGGTCAATCAGCCCCAGCATTTT
CASGLPSGGWVNQPQHF
>-|TRBV7-9|TRBJ1-2|-
TGTGCCAGCAGCTTAGGAAATCGGCGGCTGTATGGCTATGGCTACACCTTC
CASSLGNRRLYGYGYTF
>-|TRBV10-3|TRBJ2-1|once
TGTGCCATCGTAAGGGGGGGGCCCTACAATGAGCAGTTCTTC
CAIVRGGPYNEQFF
>-|TRBV30|TRBJ1-5|-
TGTGCCAGTCACCCCGGTTATAGCAATCAGCCCCAGCATTTT
CASHPGYSNQPQHF
>-|TRBV27|TRBJ2-3|-
TGTGCCAGCAGTTCTCTGCAGGGAAGAAGGGGCACAGATACGCAGTATTTT
CASSSLQGRRGTDTQYF
>-|TRBV11-2|TRBJ2-1|-
TGTGCCAGCAGCTTTCGGGAGCAGTTCTTC
CASSFREQFF
>-|TRBV6-1|TRBJ2-7|-
TGTGCCACCCGCCATGGCGGGACGAGCTCCTACGAGCAGTACTTC
CATRHGGTSSYEQYF
>-|TRBV7-9|TRBJ1-5|few
TGTGCCAGCAGCTTCCCGAGCCAGCCCCAGCATTTT
CASSFPSQPQHF
>-|TRBV19|TRBJ1-1|-
TGTGCCAGTAGTATGGGGCAACTCACTGAAGCTTTCTTT
CASSMGQLTEAFF